This TCR beta chain is from a study of metastatic and nonmetastatic thyroid tumors. The overall study: The authors compared repertoires across blood and tumor or nodule tissue from malignant and benign thyroid patients. Study-wide results and caveats: Relative to benign nodules, malignant thyroid tumors were reportedly characterized by significantly elevated TCR beta diversity in blood and tumor.

As handled by the study authors: Across clinicopathological groups, CDR3 differences served as the basis for building a distant-metastasis classifier for papillary thyroid cancer. Through MiXCR, TCRdb re-clonotyped the PCR reads. TCRdb assigned the V and J calls; the authors' analysis was not used. The data hold some 16,000 clones, with over 10% observed a single time. Prior to thyroid surgery, none of the patients had received any treatment. Trimming left V 0 bases short and J 2 bases short, with 16 bases between. The V gene's germline CDR1 is ENHRY and CDR2 SYGVKD. The length of the CDR3 is 17 residues. This clone was seen at least ten times. Its cognate antigen is unknown.

V and J are TRBV10-3 and TRBJ1-2; D not resolved. The sample comprised blood. This receptor was taken from a female donor with papillary thyroid cancer or a benign thyroid nodule (not recorded which). Some clones in this sample may be carry-over from other donors' samples. The CDR3 spells CAISESLSATANYGYTF. The CDR3 DNA sequence: TGTGCCATCAGTGAGTCGTTGTCCGCCACCGCCAACTATGGCTACACCTTC.